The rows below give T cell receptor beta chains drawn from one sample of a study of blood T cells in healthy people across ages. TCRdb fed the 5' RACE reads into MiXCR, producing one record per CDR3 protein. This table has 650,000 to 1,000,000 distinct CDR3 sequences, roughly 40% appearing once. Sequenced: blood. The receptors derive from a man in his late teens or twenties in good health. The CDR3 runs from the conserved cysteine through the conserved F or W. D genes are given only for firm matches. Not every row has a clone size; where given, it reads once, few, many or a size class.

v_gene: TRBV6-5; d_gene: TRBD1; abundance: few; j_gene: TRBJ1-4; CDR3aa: CASSERDRGKLFF; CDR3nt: TGTGCCAGCAGTGAGCGGGACAGGGGGAAACTGTTTTTT
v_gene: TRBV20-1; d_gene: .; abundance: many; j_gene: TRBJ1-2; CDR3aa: CSAKPAGQGFRGYTF; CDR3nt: TGCAGTGCTAAACCTGCGGGCCAGGGATTTCGTGGCTACACCTTC
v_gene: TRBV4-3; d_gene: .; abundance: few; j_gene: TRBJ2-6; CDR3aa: CASSRDSRGVNVLTF; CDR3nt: TGCGCCAGCAGTCGTGACAGCCGTGGGGTCAACGTCCTGACTTTC
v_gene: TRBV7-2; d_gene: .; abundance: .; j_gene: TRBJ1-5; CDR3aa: CASSLSSGSNQPQHF; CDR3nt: TGCGCCAGCAGCTTGTCATCCGGGAGCAATCAGCCCCAGCATTTT
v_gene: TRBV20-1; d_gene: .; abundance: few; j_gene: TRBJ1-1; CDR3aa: CSASKDLNTEAFF; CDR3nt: TGCAGTGCCTCGAAAGACCTGAACACTGAAGCTTTCTTT
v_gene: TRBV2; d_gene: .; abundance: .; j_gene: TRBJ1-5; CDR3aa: CASTNLVGGGGNQPQHF; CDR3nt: TGTGCCAGCACCAACCTGGTGGGGGGCGGTGGCAATCAGCCCCAGCATTTT
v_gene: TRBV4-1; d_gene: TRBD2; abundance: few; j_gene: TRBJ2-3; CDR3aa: CASSQSRSGGYDTQYF; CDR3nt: TGCGCCAGCAGCCAAAGTAGGAGCGGGGGGTACGATACGCAGTATTTT
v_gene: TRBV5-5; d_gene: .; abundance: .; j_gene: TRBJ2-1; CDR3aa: CASSPSTWNEQFF; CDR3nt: TGTGCCAGCAGCCCCAGTACGTGGAATGAGCAGTTCTTC
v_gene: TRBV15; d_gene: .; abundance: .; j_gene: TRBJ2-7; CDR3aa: CATSRDPKDNEQYF; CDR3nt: TGTGCCACCAGCAGAGACCCGAAGGACAATGAGCAGTACTTC
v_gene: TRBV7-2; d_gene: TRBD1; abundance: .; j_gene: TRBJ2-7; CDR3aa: CASSVTGTEAYGQYF; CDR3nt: TGTGCCAGCAGCGTCACCGGGACAGAGGCCTACGGGCAGTACTTC
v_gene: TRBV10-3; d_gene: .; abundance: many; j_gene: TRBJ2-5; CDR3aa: CAIGVGTAQETQYF; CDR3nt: TGTGCCATCGGAGTGGGGACTGCCCAAGAGACCCAGTACTTC
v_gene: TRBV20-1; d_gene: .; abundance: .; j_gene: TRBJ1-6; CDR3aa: CSAGNSPLHF; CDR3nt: TGCAGTGCTGGAAATTCACCCCTCCACTTT
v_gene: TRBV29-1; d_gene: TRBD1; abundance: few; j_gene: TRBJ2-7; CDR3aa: CSVLRRDRGLSYEQYF; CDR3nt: TGCAGCGTTCTTCGCCGGGACAGGGGCCTCTCCTACGAGCAGTACTTC
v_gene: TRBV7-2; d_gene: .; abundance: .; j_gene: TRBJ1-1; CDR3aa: CASSVGRAEGAFF; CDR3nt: TGTGCCAGCAGCGTGGGCAGGGCGGAAGGAGCTTTCTTT
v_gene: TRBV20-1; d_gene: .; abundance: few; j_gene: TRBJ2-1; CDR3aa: CSAKNPGHFNEQFF; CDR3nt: TGCAGTGCTAAGAACCCGGGACACTTCAATGAGCAGTTCTTC
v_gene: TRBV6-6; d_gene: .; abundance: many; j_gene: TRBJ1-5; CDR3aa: CASSITGLNQPQHF; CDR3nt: TGTGCCAGCAGCATCACAGGGCTCAATCAGCCCCAGCATTTT
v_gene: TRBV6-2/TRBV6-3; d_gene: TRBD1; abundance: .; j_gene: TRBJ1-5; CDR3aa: CASSYPGGDNQPQHF; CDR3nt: TGTGCCAGCAGTTACCCAGGGGGTGACAATCAGCCCCAGCATTTT
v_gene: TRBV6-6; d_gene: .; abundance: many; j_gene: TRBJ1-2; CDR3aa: CASSYDRRYGYTF; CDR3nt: TGTGCCAGCAGTTACGACAGGCGCTATGGCTACACCTTC
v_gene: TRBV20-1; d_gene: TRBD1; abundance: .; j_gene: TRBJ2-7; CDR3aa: CSAITGTGGNEQYF; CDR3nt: TGCAGTGCAATAACCGGGACAGGGGGCAATGAGCAGTACTTC
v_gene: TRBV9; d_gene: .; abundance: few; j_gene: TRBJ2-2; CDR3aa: CASSVEQLANTGELFF; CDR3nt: TGTGCCAGCAGCGTAGAACAGCTAGCGAACACCGGGGAGCTGTTTTTT
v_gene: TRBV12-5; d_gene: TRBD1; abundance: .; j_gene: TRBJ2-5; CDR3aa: CASGSLDREETQYF; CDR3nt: TGTGCTAGTGGTTCACTAGACAGGGAGGAGACCCAGTACTTC
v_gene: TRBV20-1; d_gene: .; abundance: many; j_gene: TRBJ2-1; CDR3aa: CSARGADEQFF; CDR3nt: TGCAGTGCTAGAGGGGCAGATGAGCAGTTCTTC
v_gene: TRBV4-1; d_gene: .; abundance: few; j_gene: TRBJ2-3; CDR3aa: CASSIAQGRDTDTQYF; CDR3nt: TGCGCCAGCAGCATCGCACAGGGTCGGGACACAGATACGCAGTATTTT
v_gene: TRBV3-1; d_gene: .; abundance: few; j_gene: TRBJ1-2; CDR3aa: CASQGVAGYTF; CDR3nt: TGTGCCAGCCAGGGAGTTGCAGGCTACACCTTC
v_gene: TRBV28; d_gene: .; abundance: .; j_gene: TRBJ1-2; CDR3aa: CASSRGDTVYGYTF; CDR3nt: TGTGCCAGCAGTCGAGGGGACACGGTCTATGGCTACACCTTC
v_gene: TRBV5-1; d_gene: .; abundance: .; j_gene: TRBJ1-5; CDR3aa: CASSPPGEWGSNQPQHF; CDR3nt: TGCGCCAGCAGCCCCCCAGGTGAATGGGGAAGCAATCAGCCCCAGCATTTT
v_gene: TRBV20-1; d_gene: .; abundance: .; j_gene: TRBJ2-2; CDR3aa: CSATPARNTGELFF; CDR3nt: TGCAGTGCGACACCGGCTAGAAACACCGGGGAGCTGTTTTTT
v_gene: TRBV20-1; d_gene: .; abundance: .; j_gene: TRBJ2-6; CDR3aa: CSASRGVGANVLTF; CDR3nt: TGCAGTGCTAGCAGGGGGGTGGGGGCCAACGTCCTGACTTTC
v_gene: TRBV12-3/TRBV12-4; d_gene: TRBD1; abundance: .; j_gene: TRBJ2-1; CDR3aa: CASRATVQGAYCNEQFF; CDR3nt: TGTGCCAGCAGAGCTACGGTACAGGGGGCTTATTGCAATGAGCAGTTCTTC
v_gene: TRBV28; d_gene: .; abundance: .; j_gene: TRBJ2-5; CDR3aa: CASSLKVFKTQYF; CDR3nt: TGTGCCAGCAGTTTAAAGGTGTTTAAGACCCAGTACTTC
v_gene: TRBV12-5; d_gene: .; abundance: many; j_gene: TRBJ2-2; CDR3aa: CASGLGAMNTGELFF; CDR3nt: TGTGCTAGTGGTTTAGGGGCCATGAACACCGGGGAGCTGTTTTTT
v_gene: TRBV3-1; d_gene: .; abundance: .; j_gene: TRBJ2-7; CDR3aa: CASSQPRVHSYEQYF; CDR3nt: TGTGCCAGCAGCCAGCCAAGGGTCCACTCCTACGAGCAGTACTTC
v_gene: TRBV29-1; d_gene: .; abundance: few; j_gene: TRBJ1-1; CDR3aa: CSVEDSGGGFNTEAFF; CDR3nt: TGCAGCGTTGAAGATTCCGGGGGGGGCTTTAACACTGAAGCTTTCTTT
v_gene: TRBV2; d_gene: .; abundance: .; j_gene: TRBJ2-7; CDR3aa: CASSEGLNNEQYF; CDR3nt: TGTGCCAGCAGTGAGGGTCTGAACAATGAGCAGTACTTC
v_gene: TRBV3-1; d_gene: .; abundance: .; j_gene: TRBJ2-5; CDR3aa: CASSQAQPSGTLHQETQYF; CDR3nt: TGTGCCAGCAGCCAGGCACAGCCCTCCGGGACGCTTCACCAAGAGACCCAGTACTTC
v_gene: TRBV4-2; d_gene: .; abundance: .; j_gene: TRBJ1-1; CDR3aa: CASSQAAYMNTEAFF; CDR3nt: TGTGCCAGCAGCCAAGCAGCGTACATGAACACTGAAGCTTTCTTT
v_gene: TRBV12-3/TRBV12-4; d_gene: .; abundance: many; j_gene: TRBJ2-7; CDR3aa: CASSQSYEQYF; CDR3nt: TGTGCCAGCAGCCAATCATACGAGCAGTACTTC
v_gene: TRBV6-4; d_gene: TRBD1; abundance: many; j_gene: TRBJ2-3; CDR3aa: CASSAGQGAPDTQYF; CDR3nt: TGTGCCAGCAGTGCCGGACAGGGGGCCCCAGATACGCAGTATTTT